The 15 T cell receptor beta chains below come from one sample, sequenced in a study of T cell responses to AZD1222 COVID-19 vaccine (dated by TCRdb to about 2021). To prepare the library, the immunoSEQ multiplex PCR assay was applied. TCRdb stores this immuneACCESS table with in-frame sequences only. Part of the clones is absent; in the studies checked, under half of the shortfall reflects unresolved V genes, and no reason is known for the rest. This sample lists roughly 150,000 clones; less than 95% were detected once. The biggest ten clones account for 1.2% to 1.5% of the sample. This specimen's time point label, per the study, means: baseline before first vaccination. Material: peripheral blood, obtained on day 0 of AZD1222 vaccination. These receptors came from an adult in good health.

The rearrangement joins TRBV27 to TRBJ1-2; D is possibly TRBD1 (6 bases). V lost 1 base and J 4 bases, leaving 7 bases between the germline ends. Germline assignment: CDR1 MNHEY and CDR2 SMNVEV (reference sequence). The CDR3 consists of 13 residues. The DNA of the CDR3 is TGTGCCAGCAGTTTATTGACAGGCTATGGCTACACCTTC. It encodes CASSLLTGYGYTF.

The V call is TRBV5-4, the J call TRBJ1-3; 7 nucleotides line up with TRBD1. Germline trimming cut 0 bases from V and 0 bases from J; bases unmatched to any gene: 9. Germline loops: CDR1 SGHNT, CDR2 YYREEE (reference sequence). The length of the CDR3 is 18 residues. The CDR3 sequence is CASSLGADRLDSGNTIYF. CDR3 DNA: TGTGCCAGCAGCTTGGGGGCGGACAGGCTCGACTCTGGAAACACCATATATTTT.

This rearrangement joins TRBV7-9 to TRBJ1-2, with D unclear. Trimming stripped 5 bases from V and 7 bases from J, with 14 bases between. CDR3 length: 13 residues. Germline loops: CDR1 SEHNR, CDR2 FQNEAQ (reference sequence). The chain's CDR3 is CASSPPSIPGYTF. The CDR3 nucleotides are TGTGCCAGCAGCCCACCCTCAATTCCTGGCTACACCTTC.

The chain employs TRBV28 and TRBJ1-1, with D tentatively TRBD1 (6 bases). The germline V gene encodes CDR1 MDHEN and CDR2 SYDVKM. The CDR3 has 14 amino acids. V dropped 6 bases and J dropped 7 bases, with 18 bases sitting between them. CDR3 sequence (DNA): TGTGCCAGCAGCCCAGGGACACCTGCAGGTGAAGCTTTCTTT. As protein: CASSPGTPAGEAFF.

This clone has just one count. CDR3 sequence: CASSVLTQETQYF. The DNA for the CDR3 is TGTGCCAGCAGTGTGTTGACTCAAGAGACCCAGTACTTC. V is TRBV2 and J is TRBJ2-5; no firm D call. The CDR3 contains 13 residues. The V end was cut by 4 bases, the J end by 2 bases, with 8 bases between. In germline, CDR1 is SNHLY, CDR2 FYNNEI.

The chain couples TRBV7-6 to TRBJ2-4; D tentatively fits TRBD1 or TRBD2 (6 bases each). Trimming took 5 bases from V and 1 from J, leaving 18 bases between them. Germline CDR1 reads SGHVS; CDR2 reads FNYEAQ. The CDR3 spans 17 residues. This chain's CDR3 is CASSPRGGLGAKNIQYF. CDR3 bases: TGTGCCAGCAGCCCTCGTGGGGGGCTGGGGGCCAAAAACATTCAGTACTTC.

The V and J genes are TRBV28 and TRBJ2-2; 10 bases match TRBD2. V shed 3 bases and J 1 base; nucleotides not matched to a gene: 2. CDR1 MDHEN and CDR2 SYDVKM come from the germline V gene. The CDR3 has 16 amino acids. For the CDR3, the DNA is TGTGCCAGCAGTTTTCGGACTAGCGGGAACACCGGGGAGCTGTTTTTT. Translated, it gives CASSFRTSGNTGELFF.

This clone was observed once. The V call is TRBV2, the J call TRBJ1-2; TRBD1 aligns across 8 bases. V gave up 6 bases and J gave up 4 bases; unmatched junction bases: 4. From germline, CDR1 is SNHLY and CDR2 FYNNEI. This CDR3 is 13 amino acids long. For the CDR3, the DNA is TGTGCCAGCAGGGTCAGGGGGCTCTATGGCTACACCTTC. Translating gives CASRVRGLYGYTF.

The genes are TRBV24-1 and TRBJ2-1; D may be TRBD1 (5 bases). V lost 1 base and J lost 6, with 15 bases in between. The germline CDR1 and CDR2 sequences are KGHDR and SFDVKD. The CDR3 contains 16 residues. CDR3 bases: TGTGCCACCAGTGATTTCACTGGGGCAACCCTCAATGAGCAGTTCTTC. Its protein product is CATSDFTGATLNEQFF.

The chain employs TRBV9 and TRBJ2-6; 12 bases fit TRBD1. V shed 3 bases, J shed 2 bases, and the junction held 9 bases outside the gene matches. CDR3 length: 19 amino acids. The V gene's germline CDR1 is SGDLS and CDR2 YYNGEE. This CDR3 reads CASSGKPGQGAAGANVLTF. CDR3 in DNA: TGTGCCAGCAGCGGGAAACCGGGACAGGGGGCAGCTGGGGCCAACGTCCTGACTTTC.

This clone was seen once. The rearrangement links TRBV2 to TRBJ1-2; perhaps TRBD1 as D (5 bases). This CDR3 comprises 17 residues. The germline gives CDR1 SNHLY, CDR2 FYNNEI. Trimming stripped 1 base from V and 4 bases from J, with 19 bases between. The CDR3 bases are TGTGCCAGCAGTGAAGAAGGAGGGAGTGGGGGAGCCTATGGCTACACCTTC. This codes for CASSEEGGSGGAYGYTF.

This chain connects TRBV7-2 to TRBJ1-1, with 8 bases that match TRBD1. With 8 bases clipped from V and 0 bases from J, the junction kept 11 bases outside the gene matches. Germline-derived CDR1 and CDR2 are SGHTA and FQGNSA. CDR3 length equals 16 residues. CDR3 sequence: CASAPGGLLMNTEAFF. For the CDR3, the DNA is TGTGCCAGCGCGCCAGGGGGCCTACTCATGAACACTGAAGCTTTCTTT.

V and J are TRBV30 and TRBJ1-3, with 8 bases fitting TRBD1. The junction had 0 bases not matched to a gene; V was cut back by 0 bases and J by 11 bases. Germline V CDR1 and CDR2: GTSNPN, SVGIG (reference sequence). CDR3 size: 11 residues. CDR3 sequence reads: CAWSVDRAIYF. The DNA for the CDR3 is TGTGCCTGGAGTGTGGACAGGGCCATATATTTT.

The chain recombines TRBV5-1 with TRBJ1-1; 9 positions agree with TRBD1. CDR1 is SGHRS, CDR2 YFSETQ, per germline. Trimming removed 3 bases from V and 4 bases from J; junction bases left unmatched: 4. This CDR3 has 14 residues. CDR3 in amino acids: CASSSGTGSTEAFF. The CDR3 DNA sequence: TGCGCCAGCAGCTCCGGGACAGGGAGCACTGAAGCTTTCTTT. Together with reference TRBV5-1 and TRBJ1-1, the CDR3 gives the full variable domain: KAGVTQTPRYLIKTRGQQVTLSCSPISGHRSVSWYQQTPGQGLQFLFEYFSETQRNKGNFPGRFSGRQFSNSRSEMNVSTLELGDSALYLCASSSGTGSTEAFFGQGTRLTVV.

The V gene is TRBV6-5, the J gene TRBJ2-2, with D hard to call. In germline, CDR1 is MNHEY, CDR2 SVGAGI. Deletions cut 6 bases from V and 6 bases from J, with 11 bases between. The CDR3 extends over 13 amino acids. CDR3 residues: CASSLLRPGELFF. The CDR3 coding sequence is TGTGCCAGCAGCCTTCTCCGCCCCGGGGAGCTGTTTTTT.